Listed here are 13 T cell receptor beta chains from one sample, sequenced in a study of blood T cell repertoires in COVID-19 (dated by TCRdb to about 2020). Libraries were built with the immunoSEQ multiplex PCR assay. This immuneACCESS table, as held by TCRdb, lists in-frame sequences with V and J called but not all clones. Of the missing ones, under half trace to an unresolved V gene in checked studies; the others have no known cause. In all, the sample holds approximately 130,000 clones, and about four fifths of those were seen once. The biggest ten clones account for 13% of the sample. Sequencing used peripheral blood. These receptors were taken from a human donor in a cohort sampled during active COVID-19.

The chain joins TRBV6-5 to TRBJ1-2, with D maybe TRBD1 (5 bases). The ends were cut back, 8 bases at V and 3 bases at J, with 10 bases in the middle. CDR1 is MNHEY, CDR2 SVGAGI, per germline. The CDR3 consists of 12 residues. CDR3 loop: CASRETDYGYTF. As DNA, the CDR3 is TGTGCCAGCCGCGAGACAGACTATGGCTACACCTTC.

The table lists this clone with a count of one. V is TRBV5-4 and J is TRBJ2-1, with 9 bases lining up with TRBD2. V lost 4 bases, J lost 6 bases, and 8 bases stayed unmatched. The CDR3 has 15 amino acids. CDR1 is SGHNT and CDR2 is YYREEE in the germline V gene (reference sequence). The CDR3 protein is CASSTLERGANEQFF. The CDR3 DNA reads as TGTGCCAGCAGCACTCTCGAGCGGGGGGCCAATGAGCAGTTCTTC.

The rearrangement uses TRBV11-3 and TRBJ2-5, with 9 nucleotides matching TRBD1. The CDR3 runs 14 residues. V gave up 4 bases and J gave up 3 bases; unmatched junction bases: 3. Germline loops: CDR1 SGHNT, CDR2 YENEEA. CDR3 nucleotide sequence: TGTGCCAGCAGCTCCGGGACAGGGAAAGAGACCCAGTACTTC. It translates to CASSSGTGKETQYF.

The chain uses TRBV29-1 and TRBJ2-5; D possibly corresponds to TRBD1 (6 bases). The length of the CDR3 is 15 residues. Germline V gives CDR1 SQVTM, CDR2 ANQGSEA. Trimming took 7 bases from V and 4 from J, leaving 22 bases between them. The CDR3 is CSAGPGTMGRETQYF. The CDR3 region has the DNA TGCAGCGCCGGTCCCGGGACAATGGGACGAGAGACCCAGTACTTC.

The gene calls are TRBV5-6 and TRBJ2-5; D may be TRBD2 (5 bases). Germline V CDR1 and CDR2: SGHDT, YYEEEE. The CDR3 runs to 17 residues. Trimming removed 0 bases from V and 4 bases from J, with 19 bases in between. The CDR3 is CASSLGPLAEVGETQYF. CDR3 nucleotide sequence: TGTGCCAGCAGCTTGGGTCCGCTGGCGGAGGTGGGAGAGACCCAGTACTTC.

The chain combines TRBV6-6 with TRBJ1-5; 9 bases match TRBD1. CDR3 length: 15 amino acids. From germline, CDR1 is MNHNY and CDR2 SVGAGI (reference sequence). V was clipped by 6 bases and J by 2 bases; unmatched bases: 5. CDR3 amino acids: CASSSTGGGNQPQHF. CDR3 coding DNA: TGTGCCAGCAGCTCGACAGGGGGGGGCAATCAGCCCCAGCATTTT.

The chain uses TRBV5-6 and TRBJ2-3; D remains unclear. Germline V CDR1 and CDR2: SGHDT, YYEEEE. The CDR3 runs 11 residues. The V end was cut by 2 bases, the J end by 9 bases, with 7 bases between. This chain's CDR3 is CASSFGETQYF. The CDR3 coding sequence is TGTGCCAGCAGCTTTGGAGAGACGCAGTATTTT.

The chain joins TRBV18 to TRBJ2-3; D uncertain. Germline V gives CDR1 KGHSH, CDR2 LQKENI. This CDR3 is 14 amino acids long. V dropped 3 bases and J dropped 3 bases, with 10 bases sitting between them. The DNA for the CDR3 is TGTGCCAGCTCACCTCAGGTCCTGACAGATACGCAGTATTTT. This encodes CASSPQVLTDTQYF.

Here the CDR3 DNA reads TGTGCCAGTAGCCCCGACAGGGGCAGCTATGGCTACACCTTC. Amino acids: CASSPDRGSYGYTF. The V call is TRBV19, the J call TRBJ1-2; TRBD1 matches at 8 bases. CDR3 length: 14 amino acids. V was pared by 6 bases and J by 4 bases, with 7 bases of the junction left unmatched. Looked up from germline, CDR1 is LNHDA and CDR2 is SQIVND (reference sequence).

The rearrangement joins TRBV3-1 (or the pseudogene TRBV3-2) to TRBJ1-1, with D tentatively TRBD1 (5 bases). V lost 6 bases and J lost 0, with 14 bases in between. The CDR3 totals 15 residues. Per the germline V gene, CDR1 is LGHDT and CDR2 is YNNKEL (reference sequence). CDR3 coding DNA: TGTGCCAGCAGTCCCGGGGGACTCATGAACACTGAAGCTTTCTTT. It yields the protein CASSPGGLMNTEAFF.

The genes are TRBV10-3 and TRBJ2-7; 8 bases fit TRBD1. Germline trimming cut 7 bases from V and 4 bases from J; bases unmatched to any gene: 15. Germline V CDR1 and CDR2: ENHRY, SYGVKD. CDR3 size: 16 residues. The CDR3 nucleotides are TGTGCCATCACCGCCCACACGACAGGGGAGACTTACGAGCAGTACTTC. Translating gives CAITAHTTGETYEQYF.

The DNA of the CDR3 is TGTGCCAGCAGCGTCGGGACAGGGGGCTCCGATACGCAGTATTTT. This sequence encodes CASSVGTGGSDTQYF. The rearrangement uses TRBV9 and TRBJ2-3; 12 nucleotides align to TRBD1. Germline assignment: CDR1 SGDLS and CDR2 YYNGEE. J lost 6 bases, V lost 2 bases, and 4 bases had no gene match. This CDR3 spans 15 amino acids.

This clone was detected only once. The V call is TRBV6-5, the J call TRBJ1-6; D gene unclear. Per the germline V gene, CDR1 is MNHEY and CDR2 is SVGAGI. This CDR3 contains 12 residues. Trimming took 5 bases from V and 12 from J, leaving 11 bases between them. This CDR3 is CASSPRTLPLHF. CDR3 sequence (DNA): TGTGCCAGCAGTCCGCGAACCTTACCCCTCCACTTT.